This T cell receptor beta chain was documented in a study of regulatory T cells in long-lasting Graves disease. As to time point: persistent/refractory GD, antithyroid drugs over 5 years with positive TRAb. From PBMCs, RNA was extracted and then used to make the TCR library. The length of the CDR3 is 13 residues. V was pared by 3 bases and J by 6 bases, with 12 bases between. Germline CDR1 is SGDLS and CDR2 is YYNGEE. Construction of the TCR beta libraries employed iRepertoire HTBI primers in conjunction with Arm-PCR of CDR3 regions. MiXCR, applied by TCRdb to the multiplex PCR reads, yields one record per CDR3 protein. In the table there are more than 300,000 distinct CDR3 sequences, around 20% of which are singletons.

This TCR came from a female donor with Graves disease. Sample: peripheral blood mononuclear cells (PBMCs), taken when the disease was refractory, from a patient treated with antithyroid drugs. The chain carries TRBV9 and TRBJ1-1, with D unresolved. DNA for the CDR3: TGTGCCAGCAGCGGGGGAGTGAGGGCTGAAGCTTTCTTT. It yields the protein CASSGGVRAEAFF.